This T cell receptor (beta chain) stems from a study of blood T cell repertoires in COVID-19 (TCRdb year 2020). For context, the study as a whole: Collaborator samples came from the United States, Italy and Spain and covered acute and convalescent phases of COVID-19. The material from the prospective study consisted of cDNA or gDNA derived from T cells, B-cell-depleted T cells, or PBMCs. Deeply sampled blood TCRbeta repertoires from subjects exposed to, actively infected with, or recovered from COVID-19 were included in the dataset. The repertoires were released in a freely available public database intended as a resource for research on the immune response to SARS-CoV-2. Samples were obtained from the ongoing ImmuneRACE study (first 160 participants) and from roughly 1,300 subjects provided by 6 global collaborators. Sample metadata almost always included a de-identified subject ID, COVID-19 status, age in years and sex. Where available, HLA class I and class II types were taken from metadata supplied by the sample provider and were not determined by assay-based typing. The investigation overall reported the following: The quantity of clinical and demographic metadata differed by source and by participant and was supplied without curation.

The immunoSEQ Assay, a bias-controlled multiplex PCR, was used to amplify TCRbeta CDR3 regions from genomic DNA. Concerning the study's data processing: Nucleated cell counts per sample were estimated from amplification of reference gene primers within the assay. Sequence reads were collapsed and filtered to measure the absolute abundance of every unique TCRbeta CDR3 rearrangement. For each sample, productive Simpson clonality was calculated by taking the square root of Simpson's diversity index across productive rearrangements. TCRdb obtained this table from immuneACCESS and retained in-frame rearrangements with V and J assigned. These tables miss some clones; where compared with another copy, unresolved V genes account for less than half of the shortfall, and the remainder is unexplained. For V, J and clone size, that table is used; D and trimming come from the DNA. For this sample there are roughly 80,000 clones; about 83% appear just once. The top ten clones comprise around 9.7% of the sample.

Each collaborating institution followed its own protocols to collect whole blood in K2EDTA tubes. Collaborator samples were shipped for TCRbeta analysis as frozen whole blood, isolated PBMCs, or DNA extracted from either sample type. This clone has just one count. Its cognate antigen has yet to be identified. No much larger clonotype is one base removed from it; base qualities were not supplied. V loses 5 bases at its end and J loses 7 bases; junction bases beyond the gene matches: 5. Measured from the cysteine to the phenylalanine, the CDR3 is 14 residues long. The sequence is cut down to CDR3 DNA, 42 bases in frame from base 1. From a lookup of the germline V gene, CDR1 and CDR2 are SGHVS and FNYEAQ.

The chain joins TRBV7-6 to TRBJ1-6, with TRBD1 identical over 7 junction bases. What was sequenced was peripheral blood. The source is a human donor in a cohort sampled during active COVID-19. The DNA sequence is given as TGTGCCAGCAGCCTACAGGGGATGAATTCACCCCTCCACTTT. It codes for CASSLQGMNSPLHF.